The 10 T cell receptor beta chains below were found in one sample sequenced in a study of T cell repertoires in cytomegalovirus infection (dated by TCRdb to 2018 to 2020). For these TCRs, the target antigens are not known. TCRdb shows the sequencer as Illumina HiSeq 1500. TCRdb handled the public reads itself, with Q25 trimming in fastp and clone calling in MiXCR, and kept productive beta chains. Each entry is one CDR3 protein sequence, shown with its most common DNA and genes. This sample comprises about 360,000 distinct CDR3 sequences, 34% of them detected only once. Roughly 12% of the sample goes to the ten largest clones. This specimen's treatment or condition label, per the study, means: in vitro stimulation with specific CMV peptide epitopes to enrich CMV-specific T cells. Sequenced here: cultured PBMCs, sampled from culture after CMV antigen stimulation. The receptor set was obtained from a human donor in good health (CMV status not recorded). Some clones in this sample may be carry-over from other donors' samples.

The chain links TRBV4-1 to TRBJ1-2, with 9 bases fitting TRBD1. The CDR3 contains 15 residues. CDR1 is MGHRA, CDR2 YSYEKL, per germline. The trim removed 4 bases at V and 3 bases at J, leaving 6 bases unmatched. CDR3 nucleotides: TGCGCCAGCAGCCCCCAGGACAGGGGAGACTATGGCTACACCTTC. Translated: CASSPQDRGDYGYTF.

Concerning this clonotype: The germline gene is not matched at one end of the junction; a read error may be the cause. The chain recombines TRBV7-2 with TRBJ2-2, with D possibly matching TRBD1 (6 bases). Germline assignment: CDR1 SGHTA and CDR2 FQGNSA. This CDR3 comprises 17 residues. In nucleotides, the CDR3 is TGTGCCAGCAGCTCACCTGACAGGCACGCGAACACCGGGGAGCCGTTTTTT. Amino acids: CASSSPDRHANTGEPFF. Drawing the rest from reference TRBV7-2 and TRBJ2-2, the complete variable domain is GAGVSQSPSNKVTEKGKDVELRCDPISGHTALYWYRQSLGQGLEFLIYFQGNSAPDKSGLPSDRFSAERTGGSVSTLTIQRTQQEDSAVYLCASSSPDRHANTGEPFFGEGSRLTVL.

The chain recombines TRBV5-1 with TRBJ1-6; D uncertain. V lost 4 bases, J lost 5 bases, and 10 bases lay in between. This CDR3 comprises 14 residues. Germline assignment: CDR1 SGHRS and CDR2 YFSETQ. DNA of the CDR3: TGCGCCAGCAGCCGGACCGGGCATAATTCACCCCTCCACTTT. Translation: CASSRTGHNSPLHF.

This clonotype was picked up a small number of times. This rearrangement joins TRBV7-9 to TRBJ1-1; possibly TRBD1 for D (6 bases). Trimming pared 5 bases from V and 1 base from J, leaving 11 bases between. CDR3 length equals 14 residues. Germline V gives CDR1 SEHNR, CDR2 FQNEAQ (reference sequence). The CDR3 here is CASSKATGNTEAFF. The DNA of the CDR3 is TGTGCCAGCAGCAAGGCGACAGGGAACACTGAAGCTTTCTTT.

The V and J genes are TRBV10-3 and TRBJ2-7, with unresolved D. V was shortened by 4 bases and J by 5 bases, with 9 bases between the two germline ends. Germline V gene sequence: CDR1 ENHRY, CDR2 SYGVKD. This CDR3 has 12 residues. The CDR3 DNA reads TGTGCCATCAGTGGGGGATTACACGAGCAGTACGTC. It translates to CAISGGLHEQYV.

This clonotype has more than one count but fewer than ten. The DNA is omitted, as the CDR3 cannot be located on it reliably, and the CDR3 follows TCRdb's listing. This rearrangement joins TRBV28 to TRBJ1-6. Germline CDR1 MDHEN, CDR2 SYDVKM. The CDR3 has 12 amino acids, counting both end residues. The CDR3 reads CASILGNSPLHF.

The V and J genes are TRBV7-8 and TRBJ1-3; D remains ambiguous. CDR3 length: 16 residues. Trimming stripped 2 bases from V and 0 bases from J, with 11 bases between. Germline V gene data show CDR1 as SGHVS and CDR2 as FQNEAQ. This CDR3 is CASSLFRTYSGNTIYF. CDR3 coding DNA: TGTGCCAGCAGCTTATTCAGGACGTACTCTGGAAACACCATATATTTT. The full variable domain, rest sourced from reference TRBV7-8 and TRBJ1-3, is GAGVSQSPRYKVAKRGQDVALRCDPISGHVSLFWYQQALGQGPEFLTYFQNEAQLDKSGLPSDRFFAERPEGSVSTLKIQRTQQEDSAVYLCASSLFRTYSGNTIYFGEGSWLTVV.

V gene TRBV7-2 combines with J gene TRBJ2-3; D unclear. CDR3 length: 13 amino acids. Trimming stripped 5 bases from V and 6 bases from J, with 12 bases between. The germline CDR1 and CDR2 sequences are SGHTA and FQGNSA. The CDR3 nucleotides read TGTGCCAGCAGCAAGGACCGCCGGGATACGCAGTATTTT. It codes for CASSKDRRDTQYF.

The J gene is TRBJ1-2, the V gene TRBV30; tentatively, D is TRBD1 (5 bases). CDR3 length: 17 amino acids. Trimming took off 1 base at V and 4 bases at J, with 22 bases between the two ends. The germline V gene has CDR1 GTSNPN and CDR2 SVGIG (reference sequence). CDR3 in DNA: TGTGCCTGGAGTGGATGGGGGGACTCAATTGTGCGCTATGGCTACACCTTC. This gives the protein CAWSGWGDSIVRYGYTF.

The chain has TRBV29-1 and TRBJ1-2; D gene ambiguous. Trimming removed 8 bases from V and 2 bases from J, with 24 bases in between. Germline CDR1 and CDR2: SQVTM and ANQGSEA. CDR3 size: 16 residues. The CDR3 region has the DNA TGCAGCTCCATGGGCGGGAGTTGGAGCGGCAACTATGGCTACACCTTC. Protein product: CSSMGGSWSGNYGYTF.